At least ten counts were recorded for the clone carrying this T cell receptor beta chain. Its antigen remains unidentified. The iRepertoire nested amplicon-rescue multiplex PCR amplified TCR alpha and beta CDR3s from RNA. For one-step reverse transcription and amplification, 100-400 ng of tissue mRNA or PBMC total RNA was used. TCRdb ran MiXCR on the multiplex PCR reads and lists one entry per CDR3 protein. The data contain roughly 40,000 distinct CDR3 sequences, approximately 20% of them singletons. These data are taken from a study of glioma-infiltrating T cells. Overall study findings and caveats: Only very few CDR3 sequences appeared in both tissue and blood. Above-expected tissue-blood divergence occurred in all gliomas, most in low-grade ones.

V dropped 4 bases and J dropped 3; count of bases not matched to a gene: 6. Germline assignment: CDR1 SGHVS and CDR2 FNYEAQ. This CDR3 spans 15 amino acids. The specimen was glioma tissue, nonneoplastic brain tissue, or PBMCs (not recorded which). The receptor was derived from a human donor with low-grade glioma or glioblastoma, undergoing nonglioma brain surgery, or in good health (not recorded which). The rearrangement links TRBV7-6 to TRBJ2-3; 8 bases line up with TRBD2. The CDR3 reads CASSSGGGWTDTQYF. The CDR3 coding sequence is TGTGCCAGCAGCTCCGGGGGGGGGTGGACAGATACGCAGTATTTT.